This is a list of T cell receptor beta chains from one sample in a study of T-cell reconstitution after alpha-beta-depleted transplantation in children. TCRdb passed the PCR reads through MiXCR, listing each CDR3 protein once. The sample lists about 260,000 distinct CDR3 sequences, approximately 8.9% occurring once. The specimen comprised PBMCs, mostly from graft donor cells, sampled 180 days after TCRalphabeta/CD19-depleted stem cell transplant. These receptors were collected from a male patient aged 10 to 17 who had a stem cell transplant for acute lymphoblastic leukemia, so the T cells may come from the graft donor. Each CDR3 is given with its conserved first and last residue. The D gene is left open where the match is weak. The size entry is marked missing in some rows and otherwise reads once, few, many or a size class.

v_gene,len,abundance,j_gene,d_gene,CDR3aa,CDR3nt
TRBV7-7,11,many,TRBJ1-2,-,CASRGQYGYTF,TGTGCCAGCAGGGGTCAATATGGCTACACCTTC
TRBV10-3,16,many,TRBJ2-7,TRBD1,CAISDSSRTGGFEQYF,TGTGCCATCAGTGACTCCTCAAGGACAGGGGGGTTTGAGCAGTACTTC
TRBV3-1,14,many,TRBJ1-4,-,CASSQGGGAEKLFF,TGTGCCAGCAGCCAAGGGGGAGGCGCTGAAAAACTGTTTTTT
TRBV10-3,14,many,TRBJ1-2,TRBD1,CAISERQGGYGYTF,TGTGCCATCAGTGAACGTCAGGGGGGCTATGGCTACACCTTC
TRBV7-8,15,many,TRBJ2-3,-,CASSLVSGFPDTQYF,TGTGCCAGCAGCTTAGTTTCAGGGTTTCCAGATACGCAGTATTTT
TRBV6-5,16,many,TRBJ1-1,-,CASSYQRGGSGTEAFF,TGTGCCAGCAGTTACCAACGGGGGGGGTCGGGCACTGAAGCTTTCTTT
TRBV2,16,-,TRBJ2-2,-,CASSPRAREDTGELFF,TGTGCCAGCAGCCCAAGGGCCCGAGAAGACACCGGGGAGCTGTTTTTT
TRBV28,13,many,TRBJ1-1,-,CASSFVPNTEAFF,TGTGCCAGCAGTTTTGTACCCAACACTGAAGCTTTCTTT
TRBV7-9,16,many,TRBJ1-5,-,CASSMRSSGEDQPQHF,TGTGCCAGCAGCATGCGCTCCTCAGGGGAGGACCAGCCCCAGCATTTT
TRBV15,14,many,TRBJ2-1,TRBD1,CATSSTTGYNEQFF,TGTGCCACCAGCAGCACGACAGGGTACAATGAGCAGTTCTTC
TRBV5-1,15,many,TRBJ1-2,TRBD1,CASRKVGQGNYGYTF,TGCGCCAGCAGAAAAGTCGGACAGGGGAACTATGGCTACACCTTC
TRBV28,11,many,TRBJ2-4,-,CASATGGIQYF,TGTGCCAGCGCAACAGGCGGCATTCAGTACTTC
TRBV10-3,13,few,TRBJ2-7,TRBD1,CAVNSGTGDEQYF,TGTGCCGTAAACTCCGGGACAGGGGACGAGCAGTACTTC
TRBV24-1,15,many,TRBJ2-3,-,CATSDFGRSTDTQYF,TGTGCCACCAGTGATTTCGGGAGAAGCACAGATACGCAGTATTTT
TRBV20-1,13,many,TRBJ1-3,-,CSAIEGPGNTIYF,TGCAGTGCTATTGAAGGACCCGGAAACACCATATATTTT
TRBV14,16,-,TRBJ1-3,TRBD1,CASSPWGTGVGNTIYF,TGTGCCAGCAGTCCCTGGGGGACAGGGGTTGGAAACACCATATATTTT
TRBV20-1,16,many,TRBJ2-6,TRBD1,CSARGQGSSGANVLTF,TGCAGTGCTAGGGGACAGGGGAGCTCTGGGGCCAACGTCCTGACTTTC
TRBV5-1,16,few,TRBJ2-7,TRBD2,CASSFREGKAHYEQYF,TGCGCCAGCAGCTTCCGGGAGGGTAAGGCCCACTACGAGCAGTACTTC
TRBV2,12,-,TRBJ1-1,-,CASGYGDTEAFF,TGTGCCAGCGGATATGGAGACACTGAAGCTTTCTTT
TRBV6-5,16,many,TRBJ2-1,TRBD2,CASSSEELAGHNEQFF,TGTGCCAGCAGTTCGGAGGAACTAGCGGGGCACAATGAGCAGTTCTTC
TRBV11-2,16,many,TRBJ2-5,TRBD2,CASSYLAGGLGETQYF,TGTGCCAGCAGCTACCTTGCGGGAGGGCTAGGGGAGACCCAGTACTTC
TRBV20-1,14,many,TRBJ1-1,-,CSAKRAQANTEAFF,TGCAGTGCCAAGAGGGCACAGGCGAACACTGAAGCTTTCTTT
TRBV20-1,12,many,TRBJ2-7,TRBD1,CSADRGPYEQYF,TGCAGTGCCGACAGGGGTCCCTACGAGCAGTACTTC
TRBV7-6,21,many,TRBJ2-1,TRBD2,CASSFGNRRGRVAGVRNEQFF,TGTGCCAGCAGCTTTGGGAACAGGCGCGGGAGGGTAGCGGGAGTCCGCAATGAGCAGTTCTTC
TRBV20-1,12,many,TRBJ2-1,TRBD1,CSAGDSRNEQFF,TGCAGTGCTGGGGACAGCCGAAATGAGCAGTTCTTC
TRBV23-1,13,-,TRBJ2-5,-,CASSRQEIETQYF,TGCGCCAGCAGTCGGCAGGAGATAGAGACCCAGTACTTC
TRBV5-1,16,many,TRBJ2-2,-,CASSPRPHRNTGELFF,TGCGCCAGCAGCCCACGCCCCCACAGGAACACCGGGGAGCTGTTTTTT
TRBV24-1,14,many,TRBJ1-4,-,CATSDPATNEKLFF,TGTGCCACCAGTGATCCCGCAACTAATGAAAAACTGTTTTTT
TRBV21-1,11,many,TRBJ1-2,-,CASSNPCGYTF,TGTGCCAGCAGCAATCCCTGTGGCTACACCTTC
TRBV20-1,14,many,TRBJ2-7,-,CSASPGWFSYEQYF,TGCAGTGCTAGTCCAGGGTGGTTCTCCTACGAGCAGTACTTC
TRBV9,14,many,TRBJ2-2,-,CASRGGANTGELFF,TGTGCCAGCAGGGGCGGGGCGAACACCGGGGAGCTGTTTTTT
TRBV27,15,many,TRBJ2-1,TRBD2,CASSLAGTITIEQFF,TGTGCCAGCAGTTTAGCCGGGACTATAACTATTGAGCAGTTCTTC
TRBV24-1,19,many,TRBJ2-1,TRBD1,CATSGEGTGGPRSYNEQFF,TGTGCCACTTCCGGAGAGGGGACAGGGGGCCCCCGATCCTACAATGAGCAGTTCTTC
TRBV5-6,15,many,TRBJ2-3,-,CASSLNPGGTDTQYF,TGTGCCAGCAGCTTGAACCCCGGGGGAACAGATACGCAGTATTTT
TRBV18,15,many,TRBJ1-3,-,CASAPARSSGNTIYF,TGTGCCAGCGCGCCAGCAAGGAGCTCTGGAAACACCATATATTTT
TRBV4-1,17,many,TRBJ2-7,-,CASSQDLPRDKGNEQYF,TGCGCCAGCAGCCAAGATCTTCCCAGGGATAAGGGCAACGAGCAGTACTTC
TRBV19,13,many,TRBJ2-7,TRBD1,CASSGRTGGKQYF,TGTGCCAGTAGTGGGCGGACAGGGGGTAAGCAGTACTTC
TRBV20-1,12,many,TRBJ2-7,TRBD1,CSASHRGYEQYF,TGCAGTGCTAGCCACAGGGGCTACGAGCAGTACTTC
TRBV29-1,12,many,TRBJ2-7,-,CSVETSLYEQYF,TGCAGCGTTGAAACCAGCCTCTACGAGCAGTACTTC
TRBV12-3/TRBV12-4,16,many,TRBJ2-7,TRBD1,CASSFLGTGLPYEQYF,TGTGCCAGCAGTTTTTTAGGGACAGGACTTCCCTACGAGCAGTACTTC
TRBV6-1,15,many,TRBJ1-5,TRBD1,CASTTQGARNQPQHF,TGTGCCAGCACCACACAGGGGGCCCGAAATCAGCCCCAGCATTTT
TRBV28,14,many,TRBJ2-7,-,CASNLPGSFGEQYF,TGTGCCAGCAATCTGCCCGGGTCATTCGGGGAGCAGTACTTC
TRBV7-9,21,many,TRBJ1-5,TRBD1,CASSLDGESYRDREINQPQHF,TGTGCCAGCAGCTTAGACGGCGAGAGTTATAGGGACAGGGAGATCAATCAGCCCCAGCATTTT
TRBV29-1,12,many,TRBJ2-1,-,CSVSDGGNEQFF,TGCAGCGTCAGCGACGGGGGCAATGAGCAGTTCTTC
TRBV12-5,14,many,TRBJ2-7,-,CASGWGSSVHEQYF,TGTGCTAGTGGTTGGGGGTCTAGCGTCCACGAGCAGTACTTC
TRBV3-1,15,many,TRBJ1-1,TRBD1,CASSQTGARPTEAFF,TGTGCCAGCAGCCAGACAGGGGCTCGGCCCACTGAAGCTTTCTTT
TRBV20-1,15,many,TRBJ2-3,TRBD2,CSANPAGGPGDTQYF,TGCAGTGCCAATCCAGCGGGAGGGCCGGGAGATACGCAGTATTTT
TRBV5-6,17,many,TRBJ2-3,-,CASSLGPGDGRTDTQYF,TGTGCCAGCAGCTTGGGTCCGGGGGATGGAAGGACAGATACGCAGTATTTT
TRBV27,15,many,TRBJ1-6,TRBD1,CASTPRTGGNSPLHF,TGTGCCAGCACCCCCAGGACAGGAGGTAATTCACCCCTCCACTTT
TRBV12-3/TRBV12-4,12,many,TRBJ2-5,-,CASSLYVKTQYF,TGTGCCAGCAGTTTGTACGTAAAGACCCAGTACTTC